The 10 T cell receptor beta chains below all came from one sample that was sequenced in a study of human T cells and chemical hapten exposure. TCRdb called the RACE reads again in MiXCR, with one record for every CDR3 protein. The sample consists of 39,000 or so distinct CDR3 sequences, 3.5% to 4% of them appearing once. Indicated time point: patch test 1, 2 weeks after DPC sensitization. The treatment is: therapeutic diphenylcyclopropenone sensitization with weekly scalp DPC. From whole blood left unfractionated, total RNA was extracted. The sample here was whole blood, taken in connection with sensitization to the hapten diphenylcyclopropenone (DPC). The receptor set was obtained from a man between 50 and 59 years old with alopecia areata. Some clones in this sample may be carry-over from other donors' samples.

This clonotype was picked up many times. J is TRBJ1-5 and V is TRBV20-1, with TRBD1 matching 8 bases. The V gene end was trimmed by 0 bases and the J gene end by 5 bases; junction bases not matched to a gene: 9. Germline V CDR1 and CDR2: DFQATT, SNEGSKA (reference sequence). The CDR3 has 16 amino acids. Here the CDR3 DNA reads TGCAGTGCTAGAGATCTTCTCAGGGGGCTAGATCAGCCCCAGCATTTT. This encodes CSARDLLRGLDQPQHF.

This clonotype came up many times. The V gene is TRBV29-1, the J gene TRBJ1-5; TRBD1 might be the D (5 bases). The CDR3 extends over 15 amino acids. The germline V gene has CDR1 SQVTM and CDR2 ANQGSEA. V lost 3 bases and J 3 bases, leaving 15 bases between the germline ends. The DNA of the CDR3 is TGCAGCGTTGAGGTTGGCGGGACGGACAATCAGCCCCAGCATTTT. Its translation is CSVEVGGTDNQPQHF.

The chain recombines TRBV6-2 or TRBV6-3 with TRBJ2-2; D is unclear. Looked up from germline, CDR1 is MNHEY and CDR2 is SVGEGT. Trimming cost V 5 bases and J 2 bases, with 9 bases left between them. The CDR3 spans 14 residues. CDR3 sequence: CASSHGPNTGELFF. CDR3 DNA: TGTGCCAGCAGTCACGGACCCAACACCGGGGAGCTGTTTTTT.

There are a few counts of this clonotype. The chain links TRBV10-3 to TRBJ2-3; no definite D call. V was trimmed by 6 bases and J by 1 base, leaving 11 bases between them. The germline CDR1 and CDR2 sequences are ENHRY and SYGVKD. This CDR3 spans 14 amino acids. CDR3 residues: CAIRKGIGTDTQYF. The CDR3 region has the DNA TGTGCCATCAGAAAGGGTATCGGCACAGATACGCAGTATTTT.

Concerning this clonotype itself: A much larger clone sits a single nucleotide away, making a read error possible. This CDR3 is missing its conserved last phenylalanine or tryptophan, likely due to a read error. The rearrangement joins TRBV6-2 or TRBV6-3 to TRBJ2-2, with 9 positions matching TRBD2. V shed 8 bases and J 5 bases; nucleotides not matched to a gene: 6. The CDR3 is 14 residues long. CDR1 MNHEY and CDR2 SVGEGT come from the germline V gene. The CDR3 reads CASCASGTTGELFS. CDR3 DNA sequence: TGTGCCAGCTGCGCTAGCGGGACGACCGGGGAGCTGTTTTCT.

This clonotype was recorded at least ten times. V is TRBV12-3 or TRBV12-4 and J is TRBJ2-7; D might be TRBD1 or TRBD2, each matching 6 bases. The V end lost 2 bases, the J end lost 5 bases, and 13 bases lay between the germline ends. The CDR3 loop spans 14 amino acids. The CDR3 region has the DNA TGTGCCAGCAGTTTATGGGGGGCGCAAAACGAGCAGTACTTC. This codes for CASSLWGAQNEQYF.

This clonotype was counted at least ten times. Written as DNA, the CDR3 is TGTGCCAGCAGTTACGGGGGGGCCAAAGCCTACGAGCAGTACTTC. Its translation is CASSYGGAKAYEQYF. This rearrangement joins TRBV6-5 to TRBJ2-7; TRBD2 might be the D (7 bases). There are 15 residues in the CDR3. The germline V gene has CDR1 MNHEY and CDR2 SVGAGI. Trimming left V 2 bases short and J 2 bases short, with 13 bases between.

This clonotype was counted many times. J is TRBJ2-5 and V is TRBV20-1, with D maybe TRBD2 (6 bases). From germline, CDR1 is DFQATT and CDR2 SNEGSKA (reference sequence). The CDR3 is made up of 15 amino acids. Trimming pared 0 bases from V and 2 bases from J, leaving 13 bases between. DNA of the CDR3: TGCAGTGCTAGAGATACAGCGGGCTCTCAAGAGACCCAGTACTTC. Protein product: CSARDTAGSQETQYF.

This clonotype was recorded many times. This chain joins TRBV20-1 and TRBJ2-7, with TRBD2 identical over 9 bases. CDR1 DFQATT and CDR2 SNEGSKA come from the germline V gene (reference sequence). V shed 5 bases and J 2 bases; nucleotides not matched to a gene: 10. This CDR3 comprises 15 residues. CDR3 DNA sequence: TGCAGTGCTCATACTAGCGGGTTACCTACCTACGAGCAGTACTTC. It translates to CSAHTSGLPTYEQYF.

This clonotype has a count of ten or more. This chain uses TRBV4-2 with TRBJ1-5; D may be TRBD1 (5 bases). The CDR3 spans 17 residues. Germline CDR1 is LGHNA and CDR2 is YNFKEQ. V was shortened by 3 bases and J by 7 bases, with 22 bases between the two germline ends. CDR3 bases: TGTGCCAGCAGCCAGGGCACTCAGGGCGGTTTAGGGCAGCCCCAGCATTTT. Its translation is CASSQGTQGGLGQPQHF.